This TCR beta chain appears in the sequencing data of a study of T cells in localized non-small cell lung cancer. Study-level points and caveats: Uninvolved adjacent lung had the highest recorded T cell clonality, with tumor below it.

V was clipped by 1 base and J by 2 bases, with 8 bases between them. The CDR3 spans 14 residues. CDR1 is SEHNR and CDR2 is FQNEAQ in the germline V gene (reference sequence). Comment on this clone: Its antigen remains unknown.

Sequenced by immunoSEQ multiplex PCR; TCRdb stores in-frame clones only, minus some. The repertoire consists of 35,000 to 45,000 clones, with about four fifths occurring once and the leading ten covering around a third. This chain links TRBV7-9 with TRBJ1-1; D uncertain. Sequencing was performed on PBMCs, taken before any cancer treatment. This sequence originates from a woman aged 35-70 years with stage II squamous cell lung carcinoma. The CDR3 nucleotides are TGTGCCAGCAGCTTAGACCTAGATAACACTGAAGCTTTCTTT. Protein product: CASSLDLDNTEAFF.